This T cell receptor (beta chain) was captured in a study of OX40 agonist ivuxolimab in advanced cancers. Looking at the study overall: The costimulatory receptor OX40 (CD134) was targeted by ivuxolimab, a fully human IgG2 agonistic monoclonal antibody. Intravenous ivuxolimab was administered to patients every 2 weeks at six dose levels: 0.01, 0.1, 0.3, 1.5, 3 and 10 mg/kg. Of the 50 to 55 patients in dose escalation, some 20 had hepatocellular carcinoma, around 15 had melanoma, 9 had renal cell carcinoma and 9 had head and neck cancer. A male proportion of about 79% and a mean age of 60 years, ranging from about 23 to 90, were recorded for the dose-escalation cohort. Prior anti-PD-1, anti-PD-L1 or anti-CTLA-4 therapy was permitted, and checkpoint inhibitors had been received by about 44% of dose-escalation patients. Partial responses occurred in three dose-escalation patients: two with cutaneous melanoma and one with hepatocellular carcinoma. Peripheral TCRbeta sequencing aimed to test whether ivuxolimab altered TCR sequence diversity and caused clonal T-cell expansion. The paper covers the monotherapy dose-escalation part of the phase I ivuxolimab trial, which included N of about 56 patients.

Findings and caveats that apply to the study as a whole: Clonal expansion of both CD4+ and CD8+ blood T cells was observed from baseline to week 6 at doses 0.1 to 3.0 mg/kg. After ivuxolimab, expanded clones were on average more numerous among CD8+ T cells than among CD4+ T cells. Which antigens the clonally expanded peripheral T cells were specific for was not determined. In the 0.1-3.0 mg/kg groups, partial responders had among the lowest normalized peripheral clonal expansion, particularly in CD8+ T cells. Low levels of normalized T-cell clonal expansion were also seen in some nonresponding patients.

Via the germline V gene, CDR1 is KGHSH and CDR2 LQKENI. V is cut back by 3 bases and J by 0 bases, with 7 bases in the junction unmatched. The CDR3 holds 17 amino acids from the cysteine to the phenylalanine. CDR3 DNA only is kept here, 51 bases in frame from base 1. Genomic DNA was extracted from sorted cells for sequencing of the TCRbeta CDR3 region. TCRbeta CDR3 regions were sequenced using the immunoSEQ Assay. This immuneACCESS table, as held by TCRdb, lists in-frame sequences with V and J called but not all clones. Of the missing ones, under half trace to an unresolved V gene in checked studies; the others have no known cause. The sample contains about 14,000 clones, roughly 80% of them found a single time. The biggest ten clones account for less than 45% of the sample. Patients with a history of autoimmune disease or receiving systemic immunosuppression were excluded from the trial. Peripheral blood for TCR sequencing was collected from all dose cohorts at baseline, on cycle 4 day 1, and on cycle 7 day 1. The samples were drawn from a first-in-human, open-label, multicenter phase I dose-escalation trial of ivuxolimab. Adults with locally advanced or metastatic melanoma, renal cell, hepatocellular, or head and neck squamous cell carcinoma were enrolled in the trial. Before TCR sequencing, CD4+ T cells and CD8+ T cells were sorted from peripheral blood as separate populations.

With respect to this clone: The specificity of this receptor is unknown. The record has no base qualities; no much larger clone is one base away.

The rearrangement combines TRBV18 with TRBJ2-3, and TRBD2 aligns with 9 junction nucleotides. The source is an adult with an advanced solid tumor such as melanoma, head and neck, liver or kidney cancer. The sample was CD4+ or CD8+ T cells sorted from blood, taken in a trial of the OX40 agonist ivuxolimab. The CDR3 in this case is CASSPRLAASSTDTQYF. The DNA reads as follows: TGTGCCAGCTCACCCCGACTAGCGGCTTCGAGCACAGATACGCAGTATTTT. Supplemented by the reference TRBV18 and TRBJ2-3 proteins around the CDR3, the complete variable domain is NAGVMQNPRHLVRRRGQEARLRCSPMKGHSHVYWYRQLPEEGLKFMVYLQKENIIDESGMPKERFSAEFPKEGPSILRIQQVVRGDSAAYFCASSPRLAASSTDTQYFGPGTRLTVL.